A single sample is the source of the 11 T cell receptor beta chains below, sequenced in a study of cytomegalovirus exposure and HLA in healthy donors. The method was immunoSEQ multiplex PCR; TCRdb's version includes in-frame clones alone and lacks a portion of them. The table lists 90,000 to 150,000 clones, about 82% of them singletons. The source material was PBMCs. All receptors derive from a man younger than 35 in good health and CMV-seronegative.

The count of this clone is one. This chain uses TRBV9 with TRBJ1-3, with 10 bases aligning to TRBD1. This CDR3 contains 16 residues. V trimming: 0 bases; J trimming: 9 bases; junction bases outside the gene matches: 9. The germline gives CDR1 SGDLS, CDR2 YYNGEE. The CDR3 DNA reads TGTGCCAGCAGCGTAGGGCCCGGGACAGGGGACGTCACCATATATTTT. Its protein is CASSVGPGTGDVTIYF.

CDR3 nucleotides: TGTGCCACCAGCAGAGGACAGGGATACACTGAAGCTTTCTTT. Its translation is CATSRGQGYTEAFF. The chain combines TRBV15 with TRBJ1-1; TRBD1 aligns across 7 bases. The CDR3 is 14 residues long. The trim removed 1 base at V and 3 bases at J, leaving 2 bases unmatched. Germline V gives CDR1 LNHNV, CDR2 YYDKDF (reference sequence).

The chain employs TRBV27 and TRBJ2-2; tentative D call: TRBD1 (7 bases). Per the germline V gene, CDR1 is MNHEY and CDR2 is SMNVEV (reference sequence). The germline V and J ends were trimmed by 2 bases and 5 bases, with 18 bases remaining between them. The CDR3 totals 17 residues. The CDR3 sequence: CASSLTIRPGGTGELFF. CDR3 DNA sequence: TGTGCCAGCAGTTTAACGATTCGTCCAGGGGGGACCGGGGAGCTGTTTTTT.

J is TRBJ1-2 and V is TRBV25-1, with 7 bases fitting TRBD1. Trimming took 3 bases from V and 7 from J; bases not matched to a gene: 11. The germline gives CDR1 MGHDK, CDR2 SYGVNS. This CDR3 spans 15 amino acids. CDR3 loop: CASSDPRGDTLGYTF. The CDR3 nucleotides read TGTGCCAGCAGTGATCCCAGGGGGGACACCCTTGGCTACACCTTC.

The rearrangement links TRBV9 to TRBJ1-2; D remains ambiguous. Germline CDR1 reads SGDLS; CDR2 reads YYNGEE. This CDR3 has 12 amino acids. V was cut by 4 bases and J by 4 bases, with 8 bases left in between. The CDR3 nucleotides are TGTGCCAGCAGCCCCCTCCCCTATGGCTACACCTTC. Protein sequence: CASSPLPYGYTF.

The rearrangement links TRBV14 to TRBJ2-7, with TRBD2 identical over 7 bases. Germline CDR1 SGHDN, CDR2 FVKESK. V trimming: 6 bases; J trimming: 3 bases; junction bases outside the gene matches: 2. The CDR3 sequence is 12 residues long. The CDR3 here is CASRAGDYEQYF. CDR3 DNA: TGTGCCAGCAGGGCGGGGGACTACGAGCAGTACTTC.

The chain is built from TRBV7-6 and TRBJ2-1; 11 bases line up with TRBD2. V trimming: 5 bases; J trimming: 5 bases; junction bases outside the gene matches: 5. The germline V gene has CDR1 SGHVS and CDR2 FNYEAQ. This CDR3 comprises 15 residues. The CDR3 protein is CASSRIAGGDNEQFF. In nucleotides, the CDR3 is TGTGCCAGCAGCCGTATAGCGGGGGGGGACAATGAGCAGTTCTTC.

CDR3: CASNRAGRVDTQYF. CDR3 DNA sequence: TGTGCCAGCAACCGAGCAGGGAGGGTCGATACGCAGTATTTT. J is TRBJ2-3 and V is TRBV28; TRBD2 matches at 7 bases. The germline CDR1 and CDR2 sequences are MDHEN and SYDVKM. This CDR3 contains 14 residues. The J segment lost 6 bases and the V segment lost 7 bases, leaving 10 bases of the junction unmatched.

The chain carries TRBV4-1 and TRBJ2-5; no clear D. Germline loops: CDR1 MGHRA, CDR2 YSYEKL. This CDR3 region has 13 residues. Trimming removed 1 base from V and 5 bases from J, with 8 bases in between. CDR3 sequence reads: CASSQVIRETQYF. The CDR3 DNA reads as TGCGCCAGCAGCCAAGTTATCCGGGAGACCCAGTACTTC.

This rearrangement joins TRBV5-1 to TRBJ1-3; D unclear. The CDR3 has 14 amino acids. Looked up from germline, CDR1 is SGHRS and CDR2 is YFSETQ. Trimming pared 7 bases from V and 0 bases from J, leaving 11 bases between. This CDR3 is CASFEGPSGNTIYF. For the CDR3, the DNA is TGCGCCAGCTTTGAGGGTCCCTCTGGAAACACCATATATTTT.

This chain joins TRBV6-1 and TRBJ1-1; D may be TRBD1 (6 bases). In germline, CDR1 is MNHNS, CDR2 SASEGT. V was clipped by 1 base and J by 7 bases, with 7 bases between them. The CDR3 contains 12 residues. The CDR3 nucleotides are TGTGCCAGCAGTGAAGGGGGGCGTGAAGCTTTCTTT. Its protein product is CASSEGGREAFF.